Below, 26 T cell receptor beta chains from the same sample are listed, as sequenced in a study of shared T cell receptors in the human thymus. Data came from immunoSEQ multiplex PCR; TCRdb stores just in-frame clones and leaves some out. Found here are some 700,000 clones, 70% to 90% of them singletons; the top ten hold roughly 0.01%. These data were also reused for a study on human thymus T cells.

The sample taken for sequencing was thymocytes. Receptor source: a girl less than two years old with a congenital heart defect.

The chain couples TRBV4-1 to TRBJ1-1; D ambiguous. CDR1 and CDR2 from the germline V gene are MGHRA and YSYEKL. The CDR3 sequence is 19 residues long. The V and J ends lost 1 base and 3 bases respectively, with 24 bases between them. The CDR3 sequence is CASSQVTGYRRFVDTEAFF. DNA for the CDR3: TGCGCCAGCAGCCAAGTGACCGGGTATCGACGGTTCGTGGACACTGAAGCTTTCTTT.

Here the CDR3 reads CASSGDRTLVTLNTEAFF. The CDR3 bases are TGTGCCAGCAGCGGGGACAGGACGTTGGTAACACTGAACACTGAAGCTTTCTTT. The rearrangement links TRBV2 to TRBJ1-1; 8 bases align to TRBD1. CDR1 is SNHLY and CDR2 is FYNNEI in the germline V gene. This CDR3 has 18 residues. Trimming cost V 6 bases and J 0 bases; bases outside gene matches: 15.

In its sample, this clone was seen once. This rearrangement joins TRBV6-1 to TRBJ1-5, with D perhaps matching TRBD1 (5 bases). Germline lookup yields CDR1 MNHNS and CDR2 SASEGT. The CDR3 runs to 14 residues. V was cut by 6 bases and J by 11 bases, with 20 bases left in between. The CDR3 spells CASRIQGSKKAQHF. The DNA for the CDR3 is TGTGCCAGCAGGATTCAGGGCTCTAAGAAGGCCCAGCATTTT.

This clone was recorded a few times. Other DNA sequences in this sample translate to the same CDR3. The V and J genes are TRBV20-1 and TRBJ2-3; D remains ambiguous. V was clipped by 2 bases and J by 4 bases, with 4 bases between them. The CDR3 runs 11 residues. Germline-derived CDR1 and CDR2 are DFQATT and SNEGSKA (reference sequence). For the CDR3, the DNA is TGCAGTGCTAGACTAGCAGATACGCAGTATTTT. Translating it yields CSARLADTQYF.

A few counts support this clone. In DNA, the CDR3 is TGCGCCAGCAGCCAAGATGAGGGGGCTGGAAACACCATATATTTT. It translates to CASSQDEGAGNTIYF. The chain recombines TRBV4-3 with TRBJ1-3, with D possibly being TRBD1 (6 bases). Per the germline V gene, CDR1 is LGHNA and CDR2 is YSLEER. The CDR3 consists of 15 residues. V was clipped by 0 bases and J by 2 bases, with 8 bases between them.

The chain is built from TRBV5-1 and TRBJ2-3; D remains unclear. The V end lost 0 bases, the J end lost 5 bases, and 13 bases lay between the germline ends. CDR1 is SGHRS and CDR2 is YFSETQ in the germline V gene. The CDR3 extends over 15 amino acids. The CDR3 nucleotides read TGCGCCAGCAGCTTGGGATATTTTCCGGGAGATACGCAGTATTTT. Its protein is CASSLGYFPGDTQYF.

The chain employs TRBV7-8 and TRBJ2-7, with TRBD2 matching over 8 bases. Germline loops: CDR1 SGHVS, CDR2 FQNEAQ. V shed 3 bases, J shed 1 base, and the junction held 5 bases outside the gene matches. This CDR3 has 15 residues. The CDR3 nucleotides read TGTGCCAGCAGCTTCCGGGGGGGATTTTCCTACGAGCAGTACTTC. It codes for CASSFRGGFSYEQYF.

The chain uses TRBV29-1 and TRBJ1-2; TRBD1 matches 7 bases. CDR1 is SQVTM and CDR2 is ANQGSEA in the germline V gene. V shed 7 bases and J 0 bases; nucleotides not matched to a gene: 5. The CDR3 runs 13 residues. The CDR3 bases are TGCAGCGCATGGGACAGTCCTAACTATGGCTACACCTTC. Translation: CSAWDSPNYGYTF.

The chain has TRBV28 and TRBJ1-5; 11 bases are shared with TRBD1. Looked up from germline, CDR1 is MDHEN and CDR2 is SYDVKM. CDR3 length: 17 amino acids. With 2 bases clipped from V and 7 bases from J, the junction kept 10 bases outside the gene matches. CDR3 DNA: TGTGCCAGCAGTTTAATCCCCCCGGGACAGGGGGACCAGCCCCAGCATTTT. This sequence encodes CASSLIPPGQGDQPQHF.

V and J are TRBV29-1 and TRBJ2-1; 9 bases align to TRBD1. Trimming at V came to 4 bases and at J to 3 bases, leaving 4 bases not matched to a gene. CDR1 is SQVTM and CDR2 is ANQGSEA in the germline V gene. The CDR3 covers 14 residues. Written as DNA, the CDR3 is TGCAGCGTTGCGGGACAGGGTGTCTACAATGAGCAGTTCTTC. Its translation: CSVAGQGVYNEQFF.

The gene calls are TRBV2 and TRBJ1-5; 8 bases align to TRBD1. Germline CDR1 is SNHLY and CDR2 is FYNNEI. CDR3 length: 14 amino acids. The V segment lost 4 bases and the J segment 4 bases; nucleotides outside the gene matches: 3. The CDR3 DNA reads as TGTGCCAGCAGTGTAAACAGGGGGAATCAGCCCCAGCATTTT. Translation: CASSVNRGNQPQHF.

This clone was counted a single time. The rearrangement uses TRBV7-6 and TRBJ2-2; TRBD2 agrees at 9 bases. The CDR3 runs to 17 residues. Trimming at V came to 3 bases and at J to 2 bases, leaving 7 bases not matched to a gene. Germline V gene lookup returns CDR1 SGHVS and CDR2 FNYEAQ. The CDR3 sequence is CASSLASSGVNTGELFF. The CDR3 DNA is TGTGCCAGCAGCTTGGCCTCTAGCGGGGTTAACACCGGGGAGCTGTTTTTT.

This chain links TRBV6-6 with TRBJ2-3; TRBD2 aligns across 7 bases. Germline assignment: CDR1 MNHNY and CDR2 SVGAGI (reference sequence). This CDR3 has 12 residues. V lost 5 bases to trimming and J lost 7 bases; unmatched junction nucleotides: 3. The DNA for the CDR3 is TGTGCCAGCAGTCCAGCGGGGAATACGCAGTATTTT. This encodes CASSPAGNTQYF.

J is TRBJ2-3 and V is TRBV12-5; 8 bases match TRBD1. V trimming: 6 bases; J trimming: 2 bases; junction bases outside the gene matches: 4. Germline CDR1 and CDR2: LGHNT and FRNRAP. The CDR3 is 14 amino acids. CDR3: CASGTDRATDTQYF. DNA for the CDR3: TGTGCTAGTGGCACGGACAGGGCCACAGATACGCAGTATTTT.

This chain connects TRBV4-1 to TRBJ1-5; no reliable D call. CDR1 and CDR2 from the germline V gene are MGHRA and YSYEKL. The V gene lost 0 bases and the J gene lost 2 bases, with 23 bases spanning the gap. CDR3 length: 20 amino acids. CDR3 bases: TGCGCCAGCAGCCAAGAGAGAGGTCCTACCCGGGGATATGGCAATCAGCCCCAGCATTTT. Translation gives CASSQERGPTRGYGNQPQHF.

V gene TRBV6-6 combines with J gene TRBJ1-2; 9 positions match TRBD1. CDR1 is MNHNY, CDR2 SVGAGI, per germline (reference sequence). The V and J ends lost 6 bases and 2 bases, in that order; junction bases with no gene match: 4. This CDR3 is built from 14 residues. The CDR3 DNA reads as TGTGCCAGCAGGGGGACAGGGCCCAACTATGGCTACACCTTC. Translation: CASRGTGPNYGYTF.

This chain joins TRBV2 and TRBJ2-5; TRBD1 is a possible D gene (6 bases). V shed 4 bases and J shed 7 bases, with 19 bases lying between them. The CDR3 spans 15 residues. The germline V gene has CDR1 SNHLY and CDR2 FYNNEI. The chain's CDR3 is CASSVPDSHGVTQYF. The CDR3, as DNA: TGTGCCAGCAGTGTCCCGGACAGTCACGGGGTGACCCAGTACTTC.

This chain uses TRBV10-3 with TRBJ1-4; TRBD1 might be the D (6 bases). This CDR3 spans 16 amino acids. The V end was cut by 3 bases, the J end by 4 bases, with 15 bases between. CDR1 is ENHRY and CDR2 is SYGVKD in the germline V gene. DNA of the CDR3: TGTGCCATCAGTGATAGCACGATAGGGGGTAATGAAAAACTGTTTTTT. This gives the protein CAISDSTIGGNEKLFF.

The V and J genes are TRBV29-1 and TRBJ2-7; tentative D call: TRBD1 (7 bases). Trimming pared 0 bases from V and 7 bases from J, leaving 13 bases between. The CDR3 runs 13 residues. Germline assignment: CDR1 SQVTM and CDR2 ANQGSEA. The CDR3 protein is CSVEDEGAGEQYF. The CDR3 DNA is TGCAGCGTTGAAGATGAGGGGGCGGGGGAGCAGTACTTC.

This sequence joins TRBV28 and TRBJ1-1; D is uncertain. This CDR3 contains 13 residues. V shed 4 bases and J shed 0 bases, with 6 bases lying between them. Germline lookup yields CDR1 MDHEN and CDR2 SYDVKM. The CDR3: CASSWYLNTEAFF. In DNA form, the CDR3 reads TGTGCCAGCAGTTGGTACTTGAACACTGAAGCTTTCTTT.

This rearrangement joins TRBV5-1 to TRBJ2-6, with 9 positions matching TRBD1. Trimming removed 2 bases from V and 2 bases from J; junction bases left unmatched: 8. Germline values: CDR1 SGHRS, CDR2 YFSETQ. This CDR3 has 18 amino acids. The DNA for the CDR3 is TGCGCCAGCAGCTTCTTACCAACAGGGGGCGCTGGGGCCAACGTCCTGACTTTC. Encoded protein: CASSFLPTGGAGANVLTF.

The chain joins TRBV5-1 to TRBJ2-2; 8 bases fit TRBD1. Germline CDR1 and CDR2: SGHRS and YFSETQ. The CDR3 is made up of 17 amino acids. Losses at the gene ends were 5 bases for V and 3 bases for J; bases not matched to a gene: 12. CDR3 loop: CASRDRALVWDTGELFF. CDR3 DNA: TGCGCCAGCAGGGACAGGGCCTTAGTGTGGGACACCGGGGAGCTGTTTTTT.

The rearrangement links TRBV27 to TRBJ1-5; a possible D gene is TRBD1 (6 bases). The germline CDR1 and CDR2 sequences are MNHEY and SMNVEV (reference sequence). CDR3 size: 16 residues. V dropped 2 bases and J dropped 3 bases, with 14 bases sitting between them. The DNA of the CDR3 is TGTGCCAGCAGTTTAGCCCCCGGGACACTCAATCAGCCCCAGCATTTT. Translated: CASSLAPGTLNQPQHF.

This chain joins TRBV19 and TRBJ1-5; 8 bases align to TRBD1. Trimming cost V 5 bases and J 0 bases; bases outside gene matches: 6. From germline, CDR1 is LNHDA and CDR2 SQIVND (reference sequence). CDR3 length: 16 residues. CDR3 sequence: CASSSGQAYSNQPQHF. Here the CDR3 DNA reads TGTGCCAGTAGTTCGGGACAGGCGTATAGCAATCAGCCCCAGCATTTT.

V gene TRBV7-3 combines with J gene TRBJ2-3, with a tentative D call TRBD2 (5 bases). The germline V gene encodes CDR1 SGHTA and CDR2 FQGTGA. The CDR3 contains 17 residues. Trimming removed 0 bases at V and 8 bases at J, with 21 bases between. CDR3: CASSLTPFGEGFGTQYF. The DNA of the CDR3 is TGTGCCAGCAGCTTAACCCCATTCGGGGAAGGGTTCGGTACGCAGTATTTT.

The chain uses TRBV28 and TRBJ2-1; TRBD2 aligns across 12 bases. The CDR3 is 15 residues long. The junction had 2 bases not matched to a gene; V was cut back by 4 bases and J by 4 bases. Per germline, CDR1 MDHEN and CDR2 SYDVKM. CDR3 in DNA: TGTGCCAGCAGTTCGACTAGCGGGGGTTACAATGAGCAGTTCTTC. This encodes CASSSTSGGYNEQFF.